The T cell receptor (beta chain) under discussion was sequenced for a study of blood T cell repertoires in COVID-19. Study background: Sites in the United States, Italy and Spain provided acute and convalescent COVID-19 samples. PBMCs, B-cell-depleted T cells, or T cells provided the cDNA or gDNA that made up the material.

This clone has only a few counts. In the original workflow: The assay estimated nucleated cells by amplifying reference gene primers. Sequencing used immunoSEQ multiplex PCR; TCRdb keeps in-frame clones, though not all of them. That table supplies the V and J calls and clone size; D and trimming were determined from the DNA. The repertoire has a few hundred thousand clones, 86% of them found once; the top ten carry more than 9%. The CDR3 extends over 19 amino acids. Sequenced sample: peripheral blood. This rearrangement joins TRBV7-5 to TRBJ1-3; the DNA was not used to check the table's D call, TRBD1. TRBV7-5 has pseudogene status. This clonotype was sampled from a man at least 80 years old with acute or convalescent COVID-19. DNA of the CDR3: TGTGCCAGAAGCTTTAAGACAGAGATTAGGGTTTACTCTGGAAACACCATATATTTT. This translates into CARSFKTEIRVYSGNTIYF.